A selection of T cell receptor beta chains follows, all from one sample in a study of blood T cell repertoires in COVID-19. The assay was immunoSEQ multiplex PCR, and TCRdb's table has in-frame clones only and misses some. The sample shows approximately 300,000 clones, 90% of them seen only once. Sequenced material: peripheral blood. These TCRs come from a middle-aged woman with acute or convalescent COVID-19. Each CDR3 is given with its conserved first and last residue. D genes are given only for firm matches. Rows may omit the clone size; those that give it use once, few, many or a size class.

size,V,D,J,CDR3,DNA
NA,TRBV3-1/TRBV3-2,NA,TRBJ1-4,CASSQSTGTTRKGLFF,TGTGCCAGCAGCCAATCCACGGGGACAACAAGGAAAGGACTGTTTTTT
NA,TRBV7-2,TRBD1,TRBJ2-2,CASSRLRDRGTGELFF,TGTGCCAGCAGCAGATTACGGGACAGGGGCACCGGGGAGCTGTTTTTT
NA,TRBV7-9,NA,TRBJ2-5,CASSSPTGVETQYF,TGTGCCAGCAGCTCTCCAACGGGGGTAGAGACCCAGTACTTC
few,TRBV6-4,TRBD2,TRBJ2-3,CASSDSTSGGDTQYF,TGTGCCAGCAGTGACTCGACTAGCGGGGGGGATACGCAGTATTTT
NA,TRBV29-1,TRBD1,TRBJ1-1,CSVRDRGPTEAFF,TGCAGCGTGAGGGACAGGGGGCCCACTGAAGCTTTCTTT
NA,TRBV18,TRBD1,TRBJ2-4,CASSPDGTEGQYF,TGTGCCAGCTCACCAGACGGGACAGAGGGACAGTACTTC
NA,TRBV5-1,TRBD2,TRBJ2-3,CASSGASGGLQIRQYF,TGCGCCAGCAGCGGAGCTAGCGGGGGGCTACAGATAAGGCAGTATTTT
NA,TRBV6-5,TRBD1,TRBJ2-1,CASMSPRTGGNEQFF,TGTGCCAGCATGAGCCCCCGGACAGGGGGCAATGAGCAGTTCTTC
NA,TRBV6-5,NA,TRBJ1-2,CASYRVEREGYTF,TGTGCCAGCTACAGGGTTGAGAGGGAGGGCTACACCTTC
NA,TRBV7-2,TRBD1,TRBJ1-2,CASSADRVNGYTF,TGTGCCAGCAGCGCGGACAGGGTGAATGGCTACACCTTC
NA,TRBV7-9,TRBD2,TRBJ2-1,CASRRTSGEIYNEQFF,TGTGCCAGCAGAAGGACTAGCGGGGAGATATACAATGAGCAGTTCTTC
NA,TRBV7-2,NA,TRBJ2-1,CASSLAGGTYNYNEQFF,TGTGCCAGCAGCTTAGCTGGTGGTACATACAATTACAATGAGCAGTTCTTC
NA,TRBV19,TRBD2,TRBJ2-5,CASRRGTSGELQETQYF,TGTGCCAGTAGACGCGGGACTAGCGGGGAGCTCCAAGAGACCCAGTACTTC
NA,TRBV6-4,TRBD1,TRBJ1-1,CASSEGQGGFSTEAFF,TGTGCCAGCAGCGAGGGACAGGGAGGGTTTAGCACTGAAGCTTTCTTT
NA,TRBV6-6,NA,TRBJ1-2,CASRPPGVNYGYAF,TGTGCCAGCAGGCCACCGGGGGTTAACTATGGCTACGCCTTC
NA,TRBV30,TRBD1,TRBJ1-2,CAWSGGQGALLYGYTF,TGTGCCTGGAGTGGGGGACAGGGGGCCCTACTATATGGCTACACCTTC
NA,TRBV2,NA,TRBJ1-2,CASTSGAGYTF,TGTGCCAGCACCTCAGGGGCTGGCTACACCTTC
NA,TRBV5-1,TRBD1,TRBJ2-3,CASSPGTVTDTQYF,TGCGCCAGCAGCCCTGGGACAGTCACAGATACGCAGTATTTT
NA,TRBV5-8,TRBD1,TRBJ1-6,CASSLVLGRGHSPLHF,TGTGCCAGCAGCTTGGTGCTAGGTAGGGGGCATTCACCCCTCCACTTT
NA,TRBV24-1,TRBD1,TRBJ1-1,CATSDPRQGATEAFF,TGTGCCACCAGTGATCCCCGACAGGGGGCCACTGAAGCTTTCTTT
NA,TRBV30,NA,TRBJ2-6,CAYRLSSGANVLTF,TGTGCTTACAGGTTAAGCTCTGGGGCCAACGTCCTGACTTTC
NA,TRBV6-5,TRBD1,TRBJ2-2,CASSYGTDTGELFF,TGTGCCAGCAGTTATGGGACAGACACCGGGGAGCTGTTTTTT
NA,TRBV12-5,NA,TRBJ1-1,CASGLPSGTNTEAFF,TGTGCTAGTGGTTTGCCCTCAGGAACGAACACTGAAGCTTTCTTT
once,TRBV5-4,NA,TRBJ2-3,CASSTRGSRAGDTQYF,TGTGCCAGCAGCACCCGTGGTAGCCGGGCGGGAGATACGCAGTATTTT
NA,TRBV6-5,NA,TRBJ1-1,CASSYSSLAQKAFF,TGTGCCAGCAGTTACTCGTCCCTTGCACAGAAAGCTTTCTTT
NA,TRBV2,TRBD1,TRBJ1-2,CASSVSWTGYGYTF,TGTGCCAGCAGCGTATCCTGGACAGGCTATGGCTACACCTTC
NA,TRBV2,TRBD1,TRBJ1-5,CASSDRARGNQPQHF,TGTGCCAGCAGCGACAGGGCACGGGGCAATCAGCCCCAGCATTTT
NA,TRBV3-1/TRBV3-2,TRBD1,TRBJ2-5,CASSPTGFGETQYF,TGTGCCAGCAGCCCGACAGGGTTCGGTGAGACCCAGTACTTC
once,TRBV7-2,TRBD2,TRBJ2-5,CASCRGDQETQYF,TGTGCCAGCTGCCGGGGGGATCAAGAGACCCAGTACTTC
NA,TRBV9,NA,TRBJ2-3,CASSVLSTDTQYF,TGTGCCAGCAGCGTCCTTAGCACAGATACGCAGTATTTT
NA,TRBV4-1,TRBD1,TRBJ2-2,CASSRTTGSATGELFF,TGCGCCAGCAGCCGAACGACAGGGTCGGCCACCGGGGAGCTGTTTTTT
NA,TRBV5-1,TRBD1,TRBJ1-2,CASSPGQGEEATF,TGCGCCAGCAGCCCGGGACAGGGTGAGGAAGCCACCTTC
NA,TRBV2,NA,TRBJ1-2,CASSEVLGAKANYGYTF,TGTGCCAGCAGTGAGGTTTTAGGGGCTAAAGCTAACTATGGCTACACCTTC
NA,TRBV5-1,TRBD2,TRBJ2-1,CASSAGGAMGEQFF,TGCGCCAGCTCGGCCGGGGGGGCAATGGGTGAGCAGTTCTTC
few,TRBV19,NA,TRBJ2-6,CASSTPYNVLTF,TGTGCCAGTAGTACCCCGTACAACGTCCTGACTTTC
NA,TRBV19,TRBD1,TRBJ2-2,CASSIAGGATGELFF,TGTGCCAGTAGTATAGCAGGGGGTGCCACCGGGGAGCTGTTTTTT
NA,TRBV11-2,NA,TRBJ1-2,CASGPANYGYTF,TGTGCCAGCGGGCCGGCCAACTATGGCTACACCTTC
NA,TRBV25-1,TRBD1,TRBJ1-4,CASSLTRDRGRWGEKLFF,TGTGCCAGCAGCTTAACGCGAGACAGGGGGCGATGGGGTGAAAAACTGTTTTTT
NA,TRBV20-1,TRBD2,TRBJ2-1,CSASKLAGAGYEQFF,TGCAGTGCTAGTAAATTAGCGGGGGCGGGGTATGAGCAGTTCTTC
NA,TRBV25-1,NA,TRBJ1-1,CASREPGGTEAFF,TGTGCCAGCAGGGAACCCGGGGGCACTGAAGCTTTCTTT
NA,TRBV24-1,NA,TRBJ2-5,CATSSGRTEQETQYF,TGTGCCACCAGTTCGGGCAGGACTGAACAAGAGACCCAGTACTTC
NA,TRBV24-1,TRBD1,TRBJ2-1,CAISGGSYNEQFF,TGTGCCATCTCAGGGGGCTCGTACAATGAGCAGTTCTTC
many,TRBV28,TRBD1,TRBJ2-2,CASREDGDRSTGELFF,TGTGCCAGCAGGGAAGATGGGGACAGATCCACCGGGGAGCTGTTTTTT
NA,TRBV13,TRBD1,TRBJ1-3,CASSPQGSGNTIYF,TGTGCCAGCAGCCCACAGGGGAGTGGAAACACCATATATTTT
NA,TRBV5-1,TRBD2,TRBJ2-5,CASSLAGTSGAQETQYF,TGCGCCAGCAGCTTGGCTGGGACTAGCGGGGCGCAAGAGACCCAGTACTTC
NA,TRBV19,NA,TRBJ1-1,CASSTLGGGPMNTEAFF,TGTGCCAGTAGTACTCTCGGCGGGGGCCCCATGAACACTGAAGCTTTCTTT
NA,TRBV6-6,NA,TRBJ1-6,CASSLSYDSPLHF,TGTGCCAGCAGTTTATCGTATGATTCACCCCTCCACTTT
NA,TRBV2,TRBD1,TRBJ1-5,CASRKGQVDNQPQHF,TGTGCCAGCAGAAAGGGACAGGTAGACAATCAGCCCCAGCATTTT
NA,TRBV4-1,TRBD1,TRBJ1-1,CASSQRTGGITEAFF,TGCGCCAGCAGCCAACGGACAGGGGGGATTACTGAAGCTTTCTTT
NA,TRBV29-1,TRBD2,TRBJ2-3,CSVDGGGRTQYF,TGCAGCGTTGACGGGGGGGGACGTACGCAGTATTTT
NA,TRBV2,TRBD1,TRBJ1-5,CASSRGTVNQPQHF,TGTGCCAGCAGTCGAGGGACAGTTAATCAGCCCCAGCATTTT
NA,TRBV3-1/TRBV3-2,NA,TRBJ2-2,CASSQDTGTGELFF,TGTGCCAGCAGCCAAGATACCGGGACCGGGGAGCTGTTTTTT
NA,TRBV19,TRBD1,TRBJ1-5,CASSQGANQPQHF,TGTGCCAGTAGTCAGGGGGCCAATCAGCCCCAGCATTTT
NA,TRBV4-1,TRBD1,TRBJ1-1,CASSQGTGINTEAFF,TGCGCCAGCAGCCAAGGGACAGGAATTAACACTGAAGCTTTCTTT
NA,TRBV7-2,TRBD1,TRBJ2-5,CASTLRDRAYQETQYF,TGTGCCAGCACCCTCCGGGACAGGGCGTACCAAGAGACCCAGTACTTC
NA,TRBV6-5,NA,TRBJ2-3,CASRALGADTQYF,TGTGCCAGCAGGGCGTTAGGGGCAGATACGCAGTATTTT
NA,TRBV7-9,NA,TRBJ1-4,CASSPMSREKLFF,TGTGCCAGCAGCCCTATGTCCCGTGAAAAACTGTTTTTT
NA,TRBV18,TRBD1,TRBJ1-3,CASSLTGTGGNTIYF,TGTGCCAGCTCACTCACCGGGACAGGGGGAAACACCATATATTTT
NA,TRBV19,TRBD2,TRBJ2-2,CASRIGRDTGELFF,TGTGCCAGTAGAATAGGGAGGGACACCGGGGAGCTGTTTTTT
NA,TRBV2,NA,TRBJ1-4,CASRDEKLFF,TGTGCCAGCCGCGATGAAAAACTGTTTTTT